The sequence of this TCR beta chain was determined in a study of cytomegalovirus exposure and HLA in healthy donors. General study findings and limits: Upon later analysis, HLA-associated TCR beta chains proved more clonally expanded than other, equally common chains. A few chains linked to CMV were shown in vitro to be specific for CMV antigens.

With 60 Vbeta and 13 Jbeta primers, the PCR was carried out. Profiled with immunoSEQ multiplex PCR; TCRdb holds only in-frame clones, not every one. The table records 150,000 to 200,000 clones, roughly 86% of them present only once. With regard to this clone: Its antigen is unknown.

Sequenced: PBMCs. The sequence was collected from a woman aged 18-29 years in good health and CMV-seronegative.

CDR3 sequence: CASSFGGALNQETQYF. The CDR3 DNA is TGTGCCAGCAGTTTCGGGGGGGCACTGAACCAAGAGACCCAGTACTTC. The chain is built from TRBV6-5 and TRBJ2-5; 8 nucleotides agree with TRBD2. The trim removed 4 bases at V and 0 bases at J, leaving 7 bases unmatched. CDR3 length: 16 residues. In germline, CDR1 is MNHEY, CDR2 SVGAGI.